Below are 25 T cell receptor beta chains sequenced from a single sample in a study of T cells in Graves' hyperthyroidism and ophthalmopathy (dated by TCRdb to between 2018 and 2021). Library method: multiplex PCR. Sequencing used an Illumina HiSeq 2000. The TCR beta CDR3 regions were amplified from RNA transcripts. The first round of RT-PCR for the TCR CDR3 was performed with the HTBI primer set and the Qiagen OneStep RT-PCR kit. The public reads were reanalyzed by TCRdb: fastp trimming at Q25, MiXCR alignment, in-frame beta chains only. Rows with one shared CDR3 protein collapse into an entry with the most common genes and DNA. Recorded for this sample are about 840,000 distinct CDR3 sequences; 38% of them occurred a single time. The ten largest clonotypes hold more than 7% of the sample. The sequenced sample consisted of blood. These receptors all come from a man aged 18 to 30 with Graves' hyperthyroidism.

This clonotype was observed once. A clone one base away is much larger, so this may be a read error. V gene TRBV7-9 combines with J gene TRBJ1-5, with TRBD1 as a possible D gene (6 bases). The CDR3 totals 16 residues. Per germline, CDR1 SEHNR and CDR2 FQNEAQ (reference sequence). V was pared by 3 bases and J by 5 bases, with 17 bases between. The CDR3, as DNA: TGTGCCAGCAGCTTGCCAGCAGGGGAGCGGGATCAGCCCCAGCATTTT. This encodes CASSLPAGERDQPQHF.

The sample holds a few counts of this clonotype. V usage is TRBV19 and J usage is TRBJ2-7, with no clear D. V lost 7 bases and J 9 bases, leaving 16 bases between the germline ends. CDR3 length equals 12 residues. Germline lookup yields CDR1 LNHDA and CDR2 SQIVND (reference sequence). CDR3 in DNA: TGTGCCAGTATTTCTAGGGTGGGCGTGCAGTACTTC. Protein: CASISRVGVQYF.

Ten or more counts support this clonotype. The gene calls are TRBV6-5 and TRBJ1-1; 7 nucleotides align to TRBD1. Per germline, CDR1 MNHEY and CDR2 SVGAGI. The junction had 14 bases not matched to a gene; V was cut back by 4 bases and J by 0 bases. The CDR3 sequence is 18 residues long. CDR3 DNA sequence: TGTGCCAGCAGTTCACACCAGGGGGTTGGTGGGATGAACACTGAAGCTTTCTTT. It yields the protein CASSSHQGVGGMNTEAFF.

A word on this clonotype: Since a much larger clone is just one base distant, this may be a read error. V is TRBV25-1 and J is TRBJ2-5; D perhaps matches TRBD2 (5 bases). The CDR3 is made up of 14 amino acids. In germline, CDR1 is MGHDK, CDR2 SYGVNS. Written as DNA, the CDR3 is TGTGTCAGCGGTGAATGGGGTAACCAAGAGACCCAGTACTTC. Protein: CVSGEWGNQETQYF.

This clonotype was detected ten times or more. The chain has TRBV10-3 and TRBJ1-5, with a tentative D call TRBD1 (5 bases). This CDR3 contains 15 residues. Trimming stripped 10 bases from V and 1 base from J, with 17 bases between. CDR1 and CDR2 (germline): ENHRY, SYGVKD. This CDR3 reads CATASMGGSNQPQHF. DNA for the CDR3: TGTGCCACCGCTTCAATGGGGGGAAGCAATCAGCCCCAGCATTTT.

V usage is TRBV11-2 and J usage is TRBJ1-1; TRBD1 matches 8 bases. Per germline, CDR1 SGHAT and CDR2 FQNNGV. The CDR3 length is 14 residues. V shed 4 bases and J 5 bases; nucleotides not matched to a gene: 6. This CDR3 is CASSSTTGGTEAFF. In nucleotides, the CDR3 is TGTGCCAGCAGCTCAACTACAGGGGGGACTGAAGCTTTCTTT.

This clonotype was detected ten times or more. CDR3 in amino acids: CSVAGDSYEQYF. The CDR3 DNA reads TGCAGCGTTGCAGGGGACTCCTACGAGCAGTACTTC. This chain connects TRBV29-1 to TRBJ2-7; TRBD1 is a possible D gene (6 bases). CDR3 length: 12 amino acids. V was pared by 4 bases and J by 0 bases, with 7 bases between. The germline CDR1 and CDR2 sequences are SQVTM and ANQGSEA.

V usage is TRBV7-9 and J usage is TRBJ2-1; 7 bases match TRBD2. Germline V gives CDR1 SEHNR, CDR2 FQNEAQ (reference sequence). With 1 base clipped from V and 0 bases from J, the junction kept 3 bases outside the gene matches. The CDR3 length is 16 residues. CDR3 coding DNA: TGTGCCAGCAGCTTAGTTGGCGGGAGCTCCTACAATGAGCAGTTCTTC. Translating gives CASSLVGGSSYNEQFF.

This chain joins TRBV29-1 and TRBJ1-3; tentatively, D is TRBD1 (5 bases). The germline gives CDR1 SQVTM, CDR2 ANQGSEA. Trimming pared 6 bases from V and 0 bases from J, leaving 18 bases between. The CDR3 sequence is 16 residues long. This chain's CDR3 is CSVTGTEADSGNTIYF. The CDR3 coding sequence is TGCAGCGTCACCGGGACGGAGGCCGACTCTGGAAACACCATATATTTT.

On this clonotype: A read error may explain this, as a much larger clone is one base away. The V and J genes are TRBV2 and TRBJ1-3; 8 bases are a match to TRBD1. V was pared by 8 bases and J by 3 bases, with 12 bases of the junction left unmatched. Germline V gene lookup returns CDR1 SNHLY and CDR2 FYNNEI. CDR3 length: 16 residues. The CDR3 loop is CASGGITGGDGNTIYF. CDR3 sequence (DNA): TGTGCCAGCGGGGGGATAACAGGGGGGGATGGAAACACCATATATTTT.

This clonotype was picked up a small number of times. The chain joins TRBV4-1 to TRBJ2-5; D remains unclear. V shed 1 base and J shed 2 bases, with 5 bases lying between them. Germline lookup yields CDR1 MGHRA and CDR2 YSYEKL. CDR3 size: 13 residues. Here the CDR3 reads CASSQGTQETQYF. In DNA form, the CDR3 reads TGCGCCAGCAGCCAAGGAACTCAAGAGACCCAGTACTTC.

The V call is TRBV4-1, the J call TRBJ2-5; 7 nucleotides match TRBD2. The CDR3 loop spans 16 amino acids. The V and J ends lost 1 base and 2 bases, in that order; junction bases with no gene match: 7. CDR1 MGHRA and CDR2 YSYEKL come from the germline V gene. The CDR3 DNA reads as TGCGCCAGCAGCCAAGTGGGGGGGTACCCTCAAGAGACCCAGTACTTC. Its protein product is CASSQVGGYPQETQYF.

The chain links TRBV6-5 to TRBJ2-5; D not resolved. The germline V gene encodes CDR1 MNHEY and CDR2 SVGAGI. Trimming took 2 bases from V and 1 from J, leaving 11 bases between them. The CDR3 has 15 residues. CDR3 protein: CASSYGRYLQETQYF. The CDR3 DNA follows: TGTGCCAGCAGTTACGGGCGGTACCTCCAAGAGACCCAGTACTTC.

This clonotype was recorded only once. The rearrangement links TRBV6-5 to TRBJ1-1; D is unclear. This CDR3 has 16 residues. Germline values: CDR1 MNHEY, CDR2 SVGAGI. Trimming took off 9 bases at V and 0 bases at J, with 20 bases between the two ends. The CDR3 DNA reads as TGTGCCAGTCGACCAACCGGACGGCGTATGAACACTGAAGCTTTCTTT. Amino acid sequence: CASRPTGRRMNTEAFF.

This chain uses TRBV7-9 with TRBJ1-2; D unclear. V was cut by 2 bases and J by 6 bases, with 10 bases left in between. Germline-derived CDR1 and CDR2 are SEHNR and FQNEAQ (reference sequence). The CDR3 totals 13 residues. CDR3 bases: TGTGCCAGCAGCTTAACACCGACTGATGGCTACACCTTC. Translated: CASSLTPTDGYTF.

This clonotype has just a few counts. In DNA, the CDR3 is TGTGCCAGCAGCAATGACAGGGGGCGTGAAAAACTGTTTTTT. This sequence encodes CASSNDRGREKLFF. This sequence joins TRBV11-3 and TRBJ1-4; 10 nucleotides line up with TRBD1. CDR1 and CDR2 from the germline V gene are SGHNT and YENEEA. This CDR3 has 14 amino acids. Losses at the gene ends were 5 bases for V and 7 bases for J; bases not matched to a gene: 4.

This sequence joins TRBV25-1 and TRBJ2-7; 8 positions match TRBD1. Trimming removed 5 bases from V and 3 bases from J; junction bases left unmatched: 18. Germline V gives CDR1 MGHDK, CDR2 SYGVNS. The CDR3 length is 18 residues. In DNA form, the CDR3 reads TGTGCCAGCAGTTCGCCGGGACAGGATCCCGGGCAGCGCTACGAGCAGTACTTC. Its protein is CASSSPGQDPGQRYEQYF.

The sample holds a few counts of this clonotype. Here the CDR3 DNA reads TGCGCCAGCAGCTTGGACCCGGAACCCTACGAGCAGTACTTC. It specifies CASSLDPEPYEQYF. V gene TRBV5-1 combines with J gene TRBJ2-7; D remains ambiguous. The CDR3 consists of 14 residues. V dropped 0 bases and J dropped 2 bases, with 9 bases sitting between them. The germline gives CDR1 SGHRS, CDR2 YFSETQ.

This clonotype appeared many times. CDR3 coding DNA: TGTGCCAGTTCAGAACAGGGAATGGATTCACCCCTCCACTTT. Its translation is CASSEQGMDSPLHF. The chain joins TRBV9 to TRBJ1-6; D might be TRBD1 (6 bases). The CDR3 covers 14 residues. Trimming removed 8 bases at V and 8 bases at J, with 17 bases between. In germline, CDR1 is SGDLS, CDR2 YYNGEE.

This clonotype has more than one count but fewer than ten. The chain has TRBV7-9 and TRBJ2-5; 9 positions match TRBD2. V was pared by 4 bases and J by 4 bases, with 10 bases of the junction left unmatched. Germline lookup yields CDR1 SEHNR and CDR2 FQNEAQ (reference sequence). The CDR3 is 16 amino acids. The CDR3 here is CASSSEGRGGLETQYF. CDR3 sequence (DNA): TGTGCCAGCAGCTCCGAGGGGCGGGGGGGCCTAGAGACCCAGTACTTC.

The gene calls are TRBV12-3 or TRBV12-4 and TRBJ1-1; maybe TRBD1 (5 bases). Trimming took off 4 bases at V and 2 bases at J, with 11 bases between the two ends. This CDR3 is 14 amino acids long. CDR3 protein: CASSWGGANTEAFF. CDR3 in DNA: TGTGCCAGCAGTTGGGGGGGAGCCAACACTGAAGCTTTCTTT.

This clonotype was counted at least ten times. The V call is TRBV2, the J call TRBJ2-5; possibly TRBD1 for D (6 bases). The germline V gene encodes CDR1 SNHLY and CDR2 FYNNEI. V gave up 5 bases and J gave up 4 bases, with 14 bases separating them. The CDR3 sequence is 14 residues long. CDR3 DNA sequence: TGTGCCAGCAGTCCCCGGACAGACGGAGAGACCCAGTACTTC. It is translated as CASSPRTDGETQYF.

The chain joins TRBV12-3 or TRBV12-4 to TRBJ1-1, with D perhaps matching TRBD1 (5 bases). Between the trimmed V and J ends, which lost 5 bases and 11 bases, there was a span of 18 bases. There are 13 residues in the CDR3. The CDR3 DNA reads as TGTGCCAGCAGTCCGGGGCCGCCCGGCTGGGCTTTCTTT. This sequence encodes CASSPGPPGWAFF.

In this sample, this clonotype turned up many times. The junction and the germline gene differ at one end; a read error may be behind it. The chain's CDR3 is CTSGQGDYGYTF. The CDR3 region has the DNA TGTACCAGCGGACAGGGTGACTATGGCTACACCTTC. This sequence joins TRBV2 and TRBJ1-2; 8 bases map to TRBD1. The CDR3 runs to 12 residues. Germline V gene sequence: CDR1 SNHLY, CDR2 FYNNEI.

This clonotype was seen a few times. This chain links TRBV7-8 with TRBJ2-7; TRBD2 agrees at 9 bases. The CDR3 is made up of 15 amino acids. V was clipped by 5 bases and J by 3 bases; unmatched bases: 8. Germline-derived CDR1 and CDR2 are SGHVS and FQNEAQ. The CDR3 is CASSARTSAVYEQYF. CDR3 nucleotide sequence: TGTGCCAGCAGCGCGAGGACTAGCGCCGTCTACGAGCAGTACTTC.